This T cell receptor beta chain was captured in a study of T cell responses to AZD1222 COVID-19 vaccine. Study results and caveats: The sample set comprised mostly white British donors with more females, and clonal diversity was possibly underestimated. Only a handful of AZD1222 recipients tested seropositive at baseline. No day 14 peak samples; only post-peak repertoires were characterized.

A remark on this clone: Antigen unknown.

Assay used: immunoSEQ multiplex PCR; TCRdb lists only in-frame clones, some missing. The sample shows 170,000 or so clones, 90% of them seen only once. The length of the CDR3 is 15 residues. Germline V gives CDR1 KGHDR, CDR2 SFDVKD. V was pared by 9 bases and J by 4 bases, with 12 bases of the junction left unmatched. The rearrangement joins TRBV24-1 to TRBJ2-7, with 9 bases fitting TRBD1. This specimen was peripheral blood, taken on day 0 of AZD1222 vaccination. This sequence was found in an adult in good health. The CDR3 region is CATASYRDRVYEQYF. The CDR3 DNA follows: TGTGCCACCGCCTCTTACCGGGACAGGGTGTACGAGCAGTACTTC.